This T cell receptor beta chain was sequenced for a study of T cell responses to AZD1222 COVID-19 vaccine. Concerning this clone: No antigen is known for it.

Some clones are missing from TCRdb's copy, which holds only in-frame ones; the method was immunoSEQ multiplex PCR. The sample lists about 140,000 clones, 85% to 95% occurring once. The study's findings and limits: After the peak T cell response, and only then, were repertoires sampled. Baseline testing showed seropositivity in only a handful of AZD1222 recipients. Donors skewed white British and female; clonal diversity was possibly underestimated. Rises in breadth and depth of Spike-specific TCRs came after two AZD1222 doses.

This CDR3 spans 12 amino acids. V was trimmed by 5 bases and J by 2 bases, leaving 7 bases between them. The V call is TRBV12-3 or TRBV12-4, the J call TRBJ2-7; D is undetermined. The TCR sequence derives from an adult in good health. The sample in question was peripheral blood, obtained on day 0 of MenACWY control vaccination. The DNA of the CDR3 is TGTGCCAGCAGTGAGAGCACCTACGAGCAGTACTTC. Amino acid sequence: CASSESTYEQYF.